This T cell receptor (beta chain) was sequenced for a study of early T cells in non-severe SARS-CoV-2 infection. TCRdb used MiXCR to reprocess the 5' RACE reads, holding one entry per CDR3 protein. The data contain over 85,000 distinct CDR3 sequences, around an eighth of them singletons. V lost 0 bases and J lost 6, with 13 bases in between. The CDR3 spans 15 residues. CDR1 is SGHAT and CDR2 is FQNNGV in the germline V gene. The TCR was taken from an adult who was a healthcare worker with PCR-confirmed SARS-CoV-2 infection or an uninfected control (not recorded which). This chain connects TRBV11-2 to TRBJ2-3; D is perhaps TRBD2 (7 bases). This sample comprised whole blood, obtained at baseline. CDR3 sequence: CASSLELARGDTQYF. The CDR3 DNA follows: TGTGCCAGCAGCTTAGAACTAGCGAGGGGGGATACGCAGTATTTT.